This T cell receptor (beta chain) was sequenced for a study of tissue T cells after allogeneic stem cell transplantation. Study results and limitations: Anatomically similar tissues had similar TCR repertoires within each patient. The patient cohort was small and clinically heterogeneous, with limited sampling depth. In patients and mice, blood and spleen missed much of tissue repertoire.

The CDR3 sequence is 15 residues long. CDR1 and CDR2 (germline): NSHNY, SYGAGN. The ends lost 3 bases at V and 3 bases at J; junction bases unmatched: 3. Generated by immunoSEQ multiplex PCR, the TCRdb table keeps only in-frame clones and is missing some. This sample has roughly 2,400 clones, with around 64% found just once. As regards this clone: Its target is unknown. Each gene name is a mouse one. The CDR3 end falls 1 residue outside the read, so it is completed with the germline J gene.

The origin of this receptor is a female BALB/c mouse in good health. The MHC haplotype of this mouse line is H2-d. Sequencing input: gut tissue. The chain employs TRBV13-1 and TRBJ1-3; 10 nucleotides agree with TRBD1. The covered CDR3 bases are TGTGCCAGCAGTGGCCGGGACAGGGGTGGAAATACGCTCTAT. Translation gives CASSGRDRGGNTLY. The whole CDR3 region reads CASSGRDRGGNTLYF.